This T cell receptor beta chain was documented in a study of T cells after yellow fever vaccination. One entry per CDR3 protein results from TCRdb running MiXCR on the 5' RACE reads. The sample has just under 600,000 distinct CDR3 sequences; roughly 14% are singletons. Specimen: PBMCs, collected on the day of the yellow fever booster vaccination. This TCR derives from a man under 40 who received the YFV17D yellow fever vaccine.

CDR3: CASSSSLAGTSALEQFF. In DNA, the CDR3 is TGTGCCAGCAGTTCCTCTCTGGCCGGGACTAGCGCTCTCGAGCAGTTCTTC. The rearrangement links TRBV28 to TRBJ2-1; 10 nucleotides match TRBD2. The germline V gene has CDR1 MDHEN and CDR2 SYDVKM. Losses at the gene ends were 4 bases for V and 10 bases for J; bases not matched to a gene: 16. The CDR3 is 17 amino acids.